Listed below are T cell receptor beta chains from one sample, sequenced in a study of blood T cell repertoires in COVID-19. Assay: immunoSEQ multiplex PCR; the TCRdb copy retains only in-frame clones and omits some. Among approximately 200,000 clones, 70% to 90% were seen once, and the ten largest hold 2.9%. Sequencing was performed on peripheral blood. All receptors come from a man aged 50 or older who had recovered from COVID-19. The CDR3 runs from the conserved cysteine through the conserved F or W. The order of the fields is D gene, clone size, J gene, V gene, CDR3 DNA, CDR3 protein. D genes are given only for firm matches. Clone sizes are given selectively: once, few, many, or a class where the clone is expanded.

. | . | TRBJ1-2 | TRBV6-5 | TGTGCCAGCAGATCGACTACCCTCTATGGCTACACCTTC | CASRSTTLYGYTF
. | . | TRBJ2-5 | TRBV3-1/TRBV3-2 | TGTGCCAGCAGCCATCCCCGGGTCCCGGTGGAGACCCAGTACTTC | CASSHPRVPVETQYF
TRBD1 | . | TRBJ2-1 | TRBV27 | TGTGCCAGCAGTGCCGGGACAGGGGTACATGAGCAGTTCTTC | CASSAGTGVHEQFF
TRBD2 | . | TRBJ2-3 | TRBV24-1 | TGTGCCACCAGTGATTACGGAGCGGGAGGGACAGATACGCAGTATTTT | CATSDYGAGGTDTQYF
TRBD2 | once | TRBJ2-3 | TRBV4-1 | TGCGCCAGCAGCCAAGTAGCGGGAGTGGCAGATACGCAGTATTTT | CASSQVAGVADTQYF
TRBD1 | . | TRBJ1-6 | TRBV5-6 | TGTGCCAGCAGCTTGGACGGGACAGGGGTGAATTCACCCCTCCACTTT | CASSLDGTGVNSPLHF
. | . | TRBJ2-3 | TRBV5-1 | TGCGCCAGCAGCTTGGCGGGCGGGGGCAGCACAGATACGCAGTATTTT | CASSLAGGGSTDTQYF
. | . | TRBJ2-1 | TRBV19 | TGTGCCAGTAGTATTTCAGGGTACAATGAGCAGTTCTTC | CASSISGYNEQFF
. | few | TRBJ2-3 | TRBV5-1 | TGCGCCAGCAGCCCGGGCACAGATACGCAGTATTTT | CASSPGTDTQYF
. | . | TRBJ2-6 | TRBV6-2/TRBV6-3 | TGTGCCAGCAGTTACCGGCCCGGGGCTGGGGCCAACGTCCTGACTTTC | CASSYRPGAGANVLTF
TRBD2 | . | TRBJ2-2 | TRBV5-1 | TGCGCCAGCAGCGGACGCGGGGGTGACACCGGGGAGCTGTTTTTT | CASSGRGGDTGELFF
. | once | TRBJ1-2 | TRBV6-5 | TGTGCCAGCAGTTCCCGGGCAGGGGACTATGGCTACACCTTC | CASSSRAGDYGYTF
TRBD1 | . | TRBJ1-5 | TRBV6-6 | TGTGCCAGCAGACCCGGACAGGGCAATCAGCCCCAGCATTTT | CASRPGQGNQPQHF
TRBD2 | once | TRBJ2-1 | TRBV10-2 | TGCGCCAGCAGTGGGACTAGCGATGAGCAGTTCTTC | CASSGTSDEQFF
. | . | TRBJ2-1 | TRBV28 | TGTGCCAGCAGTCTCCCAGGGAATGAGCAGTTCTTC | CASSLPGNEQFF
. | . | TRBJ1-5 | TRBV28 | TGTGCCAGCAGTCCCGCGACCGGAGATCAGCCCCAGCATTTT | CASSPATGDQPQHF
. | . | TRBJ2-2 | TRBV6-4 | TGTGCCAGCAGGACTTTGGGGCCGTGGAGGGCTACTATCTGCACCGGGGAGCTGTTTTTT | CASRTLGPWRATICTGELFF
. | . | TRBJ1-5 | TRBV7-9 | TGTGCCAGCAGCTTAGGTCAGGGCGGACAGCCCCAGCATTTT | CASSLGQGGQPQHF
. | few | TRBJ2-1 | TRBV5-4 | TGTGCCAGCAGCTTGGGGCAGCGGTTGCAGTTCTTC | CASSLGQRLQFF
TRBD1 | . | TRBJ2-3 | TRBV5-1 | TGCGCCAGCAGCTCGACAGGGTCAAGCACAGATACGCAGTATTTT | CASSSTGSSTDTQYF
. | . | TRBJ1-5 | TRBV28 | TGTGCCAGCAGTTTTTTGGGTCAGGGGAGTGGCAATCAGCCCCAGCATTTT | CASSFLGQGSGNQPQHF
TRBD2 | . | TRBJ2-7 | TRBV27 | TGTGCCAGCAGTTTAGCTGCGGGAGGGCCCTACGAGCAGTACTTC | CASSLAAGGPYEQYF
. | . | TRBJ2-3 | TRBV11-2 | TGTGCCAGCAGCTTACTAGCGAGCTACACAGATACGCAGTATTTT | CASSLLASYTDTQYF
TRBD2 | . | TRBJ2-7 | TRBV16 | TGTGCCAGCAGCTCTTTCTCGGCGGGGACTAGGCTGTACTTC | CASSSFSAGTRLYF
. | . | TRBJ1-1 | TRBV29-1 | TGCAGCTCCTTCGAGCAGGGGATGAACACTGAAGCTTTCTTT | CSSFEQGMNTEAFF
. | . | TRBJ2-2 | TRBV5-4 | TGTGCCAGCAGCTTGAAAGGGGCGCTAGGGGCCGGGGAGCTGTTTTTT | CASSLKGALGAGELFF
TRBD1 | once | TRBJ1-5 | TRBV7-9 | TGTGCCAGCAGCCCCGGGACAGAGAATCAGCCCCAGCATTTT | CASSPGTENQPQHF
. | . | TRBJ2-5 | TRBV7-9 | TGTGCCAGCAGCTCAGGGTACCAAGAGACCCAGTACTTC | CASSSGYQETQYF
. | . | TRBJ1-1 | TRBV27 | TGTGCCAGCAGTTTGGGGACACCTAACACTGAAGCTTTCTTT | CASSLGTPNTEAFF
TRBD2 | . | TRBJ2-7 | TRBV10-2 | TGCGCCAGCAGTGAGGGACTAGCGGGGGTTTACGAGCAGTACTTC | CASSEGLAGVYEQYF
. | . | TRBJ2-1 | TRBV18 | TGTGCCAGCTCACCACCGGTCGTACTTCCGGGTACCGAGCAGTTCTTC | CASSPPVVLPGTEQFF
TRBD2 | once | TRBJ2-2 | TRBV7-6 | TGTGCCAGCAGCCTACTAGCGGGAGAGACCGGGGAGCTGTTTTTT | CASSLLAGETGELFF